A single TCR beta chain is shown here with its context. Germline CDR1 MNHNY, CDR2 SVGAGI (reference sequence). J was trimmed by 7 bases and V by 7 bases; bases with no gene match: 3. The CDR3 contains 11 residues. Libraries were prepared by immunoSEQ multiplex PCR; TCRdb keeps only in-frame clonotypes and omits some of them. The profile shows about 89,000 clones, about 94% of them singletons. This entry is derived from a study of technical replicates of blood from a few donors. This TCR was recovered from a human donor in good health. V and J are TRBV6-6 and TRBJ2-7; TRBD2 matches at 8 bases. Material for sequencing was T cells isolated from PBMCs. The CDR3 DNA reads TGTGCCAGCACGGGAGGGTATGAGCAGTACTTC. Translated, it gives CASTGGYEQYF.